Listed here is a single T cell receptor beta chain. Its antigen is currently unknown. The record originates from a study of T cell responses to AZD1222 COVID-19 vaccine. Study information: Recipients boosted at about 4 weeks or about 12 weeks are pooled. The study, taken as a whole, reports: Variant regions that are unmutated are reportedly the target of nearly half of spike-specific TCRs. Donors were chiefly white British, with a greater number of females, and clonal diversity was perhaps underestimated. Spike was spanned by vaccine-associated CD4 TCRs, which were dominant at 160-218 and 743-854.

Data came from immunoSEQ multiplex PCR; TCRdb stores just in-frame clones and leaves some out. The sample shows fewer than 200,000 clones, 85% to 90% of them seen only once. The sequences come from peripheral blood, collected on day 0 of AZD1222 vaccination. This TCR was recovered from an adult in good health.

The CDR3 region is CASSDGGAGTGELFF. CDR3 DNA: TGTGCCAGCAGTGACGGGGGCGCGGGCACCGGGGAGCTGTTTTTT. The chain uses TRBV6-1 and TRBJ2-2, with D possibly being TRBD1 or TRBD2 (6 bases each). This CDR3 is 15 amino acids long. Germline loops: CDR1 MNHNS, CDR2 SASEGT. V was clipped by 3 bases and J by 4 bases, with 12 bases between them.